Listed below are T cell receptor beta chains from one sample, sequenced in a study of early T cells in non-severe SARS-CoV-2 infection. Each CDR3 protein is one row after TCRdb ran MiXCR on the 5' RACE reads. This table has 98,000 or so distinct CDR3 sequences, 9.5% to 12% appearing once. Sequencing was performed on whole blood. All receptors come from an adult who was a healthcare worker with PCR-confirmed SARS-CoV-2 infection or an uninfected control (not recorded which). CDR3s include the opening cysteine and the closing phenylalanine or tryptophan. Each record gives: V gene, D gene, clone size, CDR3 protein. A D gene is named only where the DNA matches it firmly. Some rows have no size entry. The others give once, few or many, or a class for an expanded clone.

TRBV12-3/TRBV12-4 | TRBD2 | NA | CASSFGDAGGPETQYF
TRBV5-5 | TRBD1 | NA | CASSSIGTGGRGYTF
TRBV6-5 | NA | NA | CASSGNRVFKNEQFF
TRBV20-1 | NA | many | CSARNHREASNTEAFF
TRBV19 | NA | NA | CASSIGPSTEAFF
TRBV9 | TRBD1 | few | CASSQGQGHTEAFF
TRBV2 | NA | many | CASSGLVTGGPPYEQYF
TRBV6-5 | TRBD1 | NA | CASSYSRTRGKGYNSPLHF
TRBV2 | TRBD1 | many | CASSGTGTGGNTEAFF
TRBV6-5 | NA | few | CASKRGTVNYEQYF
TRBV20-1 | TRBD2 | NA | CSAPGAGVDTQYF
TRBV27 | NA | NA | CASRSTSDSPLHF
TRBV12-3/TRBV12-4 | NA | NA | CASSPDRAPGEQYF
TRBV19 | NA | NA | CASSRTDGNVLTF
TRBV18 | NA | NA | CASSQGEWTEAFF
TRBV12-3/TRBV12-4 | TRBD2 | once | CASSSVSGRREQFF
TRBV9 | TRBD2 | NA | CATSTSGSTDTQYF
TRBV5-4 | TRBD1 | few | CASSLTRTGLNEQFF
TRBV20-1 | NA | few | CSARAGGANTGELFF
TRBV7-2 | NA | NA | CASSLALAGRETQYF
TRBV27 | NA | many | CASSSLGAQETQYF
TRBV2 | NA | few | CASSESGLKQYF
TRBV7-3 | TRBD1 | many | CASSLYPGTELTSGANVLTF
TRBV5-1 | NA | few | CASSLPRDGDSSYNSPLHF
TRBV19 | NA | many | CASSMGTNYGYTF
TRBV4-1 | NA | many | CASSERGQGRTDTQYF
TRBV7-9 | NA | few | CASSLRGGLSYNEQFF
TRBV7-6 | NA | few | CASSSSPTTDTQYF
TRBV5-1 | TRBD1 | NA | CASSPTGVLDNEQFF
TRBV11-1 | TRBD2 | few | CASSFSGVNTGELFF
TRBV7-2 | NA | few | CASSLDSPADTQYF
TRBV3-1 | TRBD2 | NA | CASSQGTSGSGELFF
TRBV28 | NA | few | CASSFLGGTYEQYF
TRBV11-1 | NA | NA | CASSLALGSYEQYF
TRBV28 | TRBD1 | few | CASSLGTGNDYGYTF
TRBV7-9 | NA | few | CASSFQTGRANYGYTF
TRBV27 | NA | many | CASSPYSSGANVLTF
TRBV12-3/TRBV12-4 | TRBD1 | NA | CASRRQGGSETQYF
TRBV5-6 | NA | many | CASSLGFREPNTEAFF
TRBV7-7 | NA | few | CASSPLSGTDSNEQFF
TRBV6-2/TRBV6-3 | NA | many | CASSYPELSPMGNEQFF
TRBV12-3/TRBV12-4 | NA | few | CASSTPGSGNTIYF
TRBV14 | NA | once | CASSQPRRGYTF
TRBV29-1 | TRBD1 | NA | CSVVSARGQETQYF
TRBV7-8 | NA | NA | CASSPQDESEAFF
TRBV30 | TRBD1 | few | CAWSGQGNSGNTIYF
TRBV28 | TRBD1 | few | CASSLPPGGIVYEQYF
TRBV11-2 | TRBD2 | NA | CASSSLAGGRTGELFF
TRBV3-1 | NA | NA | CASSRTDYYGYTF
TRBV29-1 | TRBD1 | many | CSATGTAEKLFF
TRBV12-3/TRBV12-4 | TRBD1 | many | CASTLTGFNYYGYTF
TRBV6-1 | NA | few | CATGRVAGLGTEAFF
TRBV12-3/TRBV12-4 | NA | many | CASSLRGYEQYF